Below are 29 T cell receptor beta chains sequenced from a single sample in a study of T cells expressing NK-cell markers. TCRdb reprocessed the 5' RACE reads, with one entry per CDR3 protein and no DNA. The sample table includes about 260,000 distinct CDR3 sequences. Sample: blood T cells: a sorted CD56 or NKG2C T cell subset, CD4+ or CD8+ T cells, or bulk PBMC T cells (not recorded which). Receptor source: a woman between 18 and 69 years old in good health.

CDR3 residues: CASSFSGLAGGEQFF. V and J are TRBV5-6 and TRBJ2-1; no DNA is available, so the TRBD2 call from TCRdb remains unchecked. Germline V gene data show CDR1 as SGHDT and CDR2 as YYEEEE. CDR3 length: 15 amino acids.

The chain has TRBV4-2 and TRBJ2-7. This CDR3 comprises 15 residues. CDR1 is LGHNA, CDR2 YNFKEQ, per germline. Here the CDR3 reads CASSQTTDGYYEQYF.

The chain uses TRBV30 and TRBJ2-7; TCRdb's D call, TRBD2, is unchecked because there is no DNA. Germline CDR1 reads GTSNPN; CDR2 reads SVGIG (reference sequence). The CDR3 sequence is 15 residues long. CDR3: CAWSPGAGDGWEQYF.

The chain has TRBV12-3 or TRBV12-4 and TRBJ2-1. CDR3 length equals 17 residues. The CDR3 loop reads CASSLILGSNAHNEQFF.

The chain combines TRBV20-1 with TRBJ2-1; the TCRdb call, TRBD2, lacks DNA for checking. Germline V gene sequence: CDR1 DFQATT, CDR2 SNEGSKA (reference sequence). The CDR3 is made up of 17 amino acids. This chain's CDR3 is CSARAGGGLAAYNEQFF.

This sequence joins TRBV4-3 and TRBJ1-1. Germline values: CDR1 LGHNA, CDR2 YSLEER. The CDR3 length is 17 residues. CDR3 in amino acids: CASSQDGGRVGNTEAFF.

This chain joins TRBV9 and TRBJ1-1. The CDR3 contains 11 residues. The V gene's germline CDR1 is SGDLS and CDR2 YYNGEE. The CDR3 protein is CASGVNTEAFF.

The rearrangement uses TRBV19 and TRBJ2-2; there is no DNA to check the TCRdb D call of TRBD2. This CDR3 is built from 15 residues. Per the germline V gene, CDR1 is LNHDA and CDR2 is SQIVND (reference sequence). This CDR3 is CASSIDGAPTGELFF.

The gene calls are TRBV24-1 and TRBJ2-3; TCRdb's D call, TRBD2, is unchecked because there is no DNA. Per germline, CDR1 KGHDR and CDR2 SFDVKD. This CDR3 comprises 14 residues. CDR3 sequence reads: CATSGSTAPDTQYF.

CDR3 amino acids: CASSLGQGSSLAKNIQYF. The chain uses TRBV4-1 and TRBJ2-4; checking the TCRdb D call of TRBD1 is not possible without DNA. The CDR3 is made up of 18 amino acids. Germline V gene data show CDR1 as MGHRA and CDR2 as YSYEKL.

The CDR3: CASSLDTRGSTGELFF. V gene TRBV5-4 combines with J gene TRBJ2-2; TCRdb's assignment of TRBD1 cannot be checked, as there is no DNA. The CDR3 length is 16 residues. Germline-derived CDR1 and CDR2 are SGHNT and YYREEE (reference sequence). The full variable domain, rest sourced from reference TRBV5-4 and TRBJ2-2, is ETGVTQSPTHLIKTRGQQVTLRCSSQSGHNTVSWYQQALGQGPQFIFQYYREEENGRGNFPPRFSGLQFPNYSSELNVNALELDDSALYLCASSLDTRGSTGELFFGEGSRLTVL.

The rearrangement uses TRBV2 and TRBJ2-3. CDR1 is SNHLY and CDR2 is FYNNEI in the germline V gene. The length of the CDR3 is 14 residues. CDR3 loop: CASSSSGITDTQYF.

J is TRBJ1-2 and V is TRBV6-1; TCRdb outputs TRBD1, but without DNA this stays unchecked. Germline CDR1 MNHNS, CDR2 SASEGT. This CDR3 is built from 14 residues. The CDR3 reads CASRHDGTSYGYTF.

The J gene is TRBJ2-1, the V gene TRBV9; TCRdb names TRBD2, which stays unverified in the absence of DNA. Germline lookup yields CDR1 SGDLS and CDR2 YYNGEE. This CDR3 spans 15 amino acids. This chain's CDR3 is CASSARLASYNEQFF.

This chain connects TRBV11-2 to TRBJ1-3; the D call from TCRdb, TRBD1, cannot be confirmed without DNA. The CDR3 covers 16 residues. The V gene's germline CDR1 is SGHAT and CDR2 FQNNGV. CDR3 sequence: CASSFWQGAEGNTIYF.

V is TRBV6-2 or TRBV6-3 and J is TRBJ1-1; TCRdb's D call of TRBD1 is untestable without DNA. The CDR3 has 15 residues. The V gene's germline CDR1 is MNHEY and CDR2 SVGEGT. CDR3 in amino acids: CASSRIRQGRTEAFF.

V is TRBV2 and J is TRBJ2-6; the TCRdb D gene call, TRBD1, has no DNA to confirm it. Looked up from germline, CDR1 is SNHLY and CDR2 is FYNNEI. The CDR3 has 15 residues. The CDR3 is CASSPRRHGANVLTF.

The chain carries TRBV6-5 and TRBJ2-7; absent DNA, TCRdb's TRBD1 call cannot be checked. Germline V CDR1 and CDR2: MNHEY, SVGAGI. CDR3 length: 15 residues. The CDR3 spells CASSYRDRGTYEQYF.

CDR3 amino acids: CAISEGAGQETQYF. The genes are TRBV10-3 and TRBJ2-5; TCRdb gives TRBD1 as the D gene, but with no DNA this cannot be confirmed. The CDR3 has 14 residues. Germline CDR1 ENHRY, CDR2 SYGVKD.

The V and J genes are TRBV9 and TRBJ2-3. The CDR3 is 13 residues long. The germline V gene encodes CDR1 SGDLS and CDR2 YYNGEE. The CDR3 spells CASSVAHTDTQYF.

The rearrangement links TRBV6-4 to TRBJ2-3; TCRdb calls TRBD1, which cannot be checked without DNA. Germline V gives CDR1 MRHNA, CDR2 SNTAGT. The CDR3 loop spans 14 amino acids. The CDR3 protein is CASSEQGFTDTQYF.

The chain couples TRBV30 to TRBJ1-3; TCRdb calls TRBD1, which cannot be checked without DNA. Germline loops: CDR1 GTSNPN, CDR2 SVGIG (reference sequence). This CDR3 is 16 amino acids long. CDR3 in amino acids: CAWSEGQRSSGNTIYF. Variable domain in full (rest from reference TRBV30 and TRBJ1-3): SQTIHQWPATLVQPVGSPLSLECTVEGTSNPNLYWYRQAAGRGLQLLFYSVGIGQISSEVPQNLSASRPQDRQFILSSKKLLLSDSGFYLCAWSEGQRSSGNTIYFGEGSWLTVV.

This rearrangement joins TRBV20-1 to TRBJ1-6. Germline CDR1 and CDR2: DFQATT and SNEGSKA (reference sequence). The CDR3 consists of 15 residues. CDR3 protein: CSAGGSGNYNSPLHF.

The chain is built from TRBV28 and TRBJ1-3; TCRdb's D call, TRBD1, is unchecked because there is no DNA. This CDR3 has 14 amino acids. Looked up from germline, CDR1 is MDHEN and CDR2 is SYDVKM. The CDR3 protein is CASSSRGHGNTIYF.

This CDR3 is CSAPGGETQYF. This rearrangement joins TRBV20-1 to TRBJ2-5; the D call of TRBD2 rests on TCRdb alone, since no DNA is present to check it. CDR1 DFQATT and CDR2 SNEGSKA come from the germline V gene (reference sequence). This CDR3 spans 11 amino acids.

V is TRBV4-3 and J is TRBJ2-7; checking the TCRdb D call of TRBD1 is not possible without DNA. The CDR3 consists of 14 residues. Germline V lookup: CDR1 LGHNA, CDR2 YSLEER. The CDR3 region is CASSQDGQGYEQYF.

The genes are TRBV20-1 and TRBJ2-1. From germline, CDR1 is DFQATT and CDR2 SNEGSKA (reference sequence). The CDR3 has 14 amino acids. CDR3 protein: CSASSGGPHNEQFF.

The V gene is TRBV3-1, the J gene TRBJ2-7. The length of the CDR3 is 16 residues. CDR1 is LGHDT and CDR2 is YNNKEL in the germline V gene (reference sequence). The CDR3 loop reads CASSPPPQENSYEQYF.

The V gene is TRBV18, the J gene TRBJ2-2. Germline CDR1 KGHSH, CDR2 LQKENI. This CDR3 has 14 residues. The CDR3 sequence: CASSPRGNTGELFF.